Listed below are T cell receptor beta chains from one sample, sequenced in a study of identical twins. One entry per CDR3 protein, called by TCRdb with MiXCR from the 5' RACE reads. The top ten clones hold less than 6.5% of a sample with roughly 260,000 distinct CDR3 sequences, 7.5% of them seen once. These data also formed part of another study, on yellow fever vaccine responses in identical twins.

The sample was CD8+ T cells sorted from blood. These receptors originate from a young woman in good health. Each CDR3 is given with its conserved first and last residue. D genes are given only for firm matches. Not every row has a clone size; where given, it reads once, few, many or a size class.

D gene	clone size	V gene	J gene	CDR3 DNA	CDR3 protein
TRBD2	many	TRBV14	TRBJ2-1	TGTGCCAGCAGCCTACGAACCGGGACTAGCGGAGTGGGTGAGCAGTTCTTC	CASSLRTGTSGVGEQFF
-	many	TRBV7-9	TRBJ1-1	TGTGCCAGCAGCGGGGTTTTGGGCACTGAAGCTTTCTTT	CASSGVLGTEAFF
-	few	TRBV6-2/TRBV6-3	TRBJ2-6	TGTGCCAGCAGTTACAGCCACAACGCTGGGGCCAACGTCCTGACTTTC	CASSYSHNAGANVLTF
-	many	TRBV15	TRBJ1-4	TGTGCCACCAGCAGAGTTAAGGAGGGAAGCGAAAAACTGTTTTTT	CATSRVKEGSEKLFF
-	many	TRBV12-3/TRBV12-4	TRBJ2-7	TGTGCCAGCAGCAAGGGAGGTTCCCCCTACGAGCAGTACTTC	CASSKGGSPYEQYF
TRBD2	-	TRBV7-6	TRBJ2-3	TGTGCCAGCAGCTTCCCTTTGGGACTAGCGGGAGCGTTAACAGATACGCAGTATTTT	CASSFPLGLAGALTDTQYF
TRBD2	few	TRBV15	TRBJ2-1	TGTGCCACCAGCAGAGAGGCCGGGACTAGCGGGGTGGAGCAGTTCTTC	CATSREAGTSGVEQFF
TRBD1	few	TRBV7-9	TRBJ1-1	TGTGCCAGCAGCCATAGTGGGACAGGGGACGCAGCTTTCTTT	CASSHSGTGDAAFF
-	few	TRBV9	TRBJ2-5	TGTGCCAGCAGCGCAGAGGGAGGTCAAGAGACCCAGTACTTC	CASSAEGGQETQYF
-	-	TRBV3-1	TRBJ2-2	TGTGCCACCTGCCAAGATCAAGTTAGCGGGAACACCGGGGAGCTGTTTTTT	CATCQDQVSGNTGELFF
-	few	TRBV12-3/TRBV12-4	TRBJ2-7	TGTGCCAGCAGTTTAATCTCCACCTACGAGCAGTACTTC	CASSLISTYEQYF
TRBD1	-	TRBV24-1	TRBJ2-6	TGTGCCACCAGTGGGGGGAAGACAGGGATGACTGGGGCCAACGTCCTGACTTTC	CATSGGKTGMTGANVLTF
TRBD1	-	TRBV29-1	TRBJ2-7	TGCAGCGCCATCCACCGGGACAGGGGTCCCCGGGAGCAGTACTTC	CSAIHRDRGPREQYF
TRBD1	few	TRBV6-1	TRBJ1-3	TGTGCCAGCAACCAATTGGGACAGGGGGCGCGTGTGACTGGAAACACCATATATTTT	CASNQLGQGARVTGNTIYF
-	many	TRBV28	TRBJ2-7	TGTGCCAGCAGTTTATTTGGAAACTACGAGCAGTACTTC	CASSLFGNYEQYF
-	many	TRBV4-1	TRBJ2-1	TGCGCCAGCAGCCTGCAGGGTCTCAACAATGAGCAGTTCTTC	CASSLQGLNNEQFF
TRBD2	few	TRBV2	TRBJ2-3	TGTGCCAGCAGTAGACGTTGGGCGACTAGCGGGTCATCGGATACGCAGTATTTT	CASSRRWATSGSSDTQYF
-	few	TRBV7-9	TRBJ2-1	TGTGCCAGCAGCTTACCCCAAAATGAGCAGTTCTTC	CASSLPQNEQFF
TRBD1	-	TRBV6-1	TRBJ2-1	TGTGCCAGCAGGAGACAGGGACCCGCAATCTACAATGAGCAGTTCTTC	CASRRQGPAIYNEQFF
TRBD1	-	TRBV7-9	TRBJ2-7	TGTGCCAGCAGCTGGGACAGGGAAAAGGCCGAGCAGTACTTC	CASSWDREKAEQYF
TRBD2	few	TRBV9	TRBJ2-7	TGTGCCAGCAGCGTAGATTCGGGAGGGTGGAACGAGCAGTACTTC	CASSVDSGGWNEQYF
-	-	TRBV5-4	TRBJ2-1	TGTGCCAGCAGCTTACCCTTTATCGTCCCTAAAACAGAATCCTACAATGAGCAGTTCTTC	CASSLPFIVPKTESYNEQFF
TRBD1	-	TRBV27	TRBJ2-1	TGTGCCAGCAGTACCGACAGGGACCCCTACAATGAGCAGTTCTTC	CASSTDRDPYNEQFF
-	-	TRBV10-1	TRBJ2-1	TGCGCCAGCAGTGATAGTTTGTTAACAGAGCAGTTCTTC	CASSDSLLTEQFF
TRBD1	once	TRBV5-4	TRBJ2-1	TGTGCCAGCAGCTTGTCTCAGACAGGGATCTATGAGCAGTTCTTC	CASSLSQTGIYEQFF
TRBD1	few	TRBV20-1	TRBJ1-6	TGCAGTGCCCCGACAGGGGGGAGTAATTCACCCCTCCACTTT	CSAPTGGSNSPLHF
-	-	TRBV13	TRBJ2-7	TGTGCCAGCAGCTTAGGCCTAAGACCAGGTACCCTCTACGAGCAGTACTTC	CASSLGLRPGTLYEQYF
-	many	TRBV7-9	TRBJ2-5	TGTGCCAGCAGCTTCGGGGGGACCCAGTACTTC	CASSFGGTQYF
TRBD2	-	TRBV20-1	TRBJ2-3	TGCAGTGCTGGACTAGCGGGAGGAGCAGGTACGCAGTATTTT	CSAGLAGGAGTQYF
TRBD1	-	TRBV10-3	TRBJ2-3	TGTGCCATCAGTGACCGACAGGGCGTGGAGACAGATACGCAGTATTTT	CAISDRQGVETDTQYF
-	-	TRBV29-1	TRBJ2-7	TGCAGCGTTGAGGACGTCTATGGGAGCGCCTACGAGCAGTACTTC	CSVEDVYGSAYEQYF